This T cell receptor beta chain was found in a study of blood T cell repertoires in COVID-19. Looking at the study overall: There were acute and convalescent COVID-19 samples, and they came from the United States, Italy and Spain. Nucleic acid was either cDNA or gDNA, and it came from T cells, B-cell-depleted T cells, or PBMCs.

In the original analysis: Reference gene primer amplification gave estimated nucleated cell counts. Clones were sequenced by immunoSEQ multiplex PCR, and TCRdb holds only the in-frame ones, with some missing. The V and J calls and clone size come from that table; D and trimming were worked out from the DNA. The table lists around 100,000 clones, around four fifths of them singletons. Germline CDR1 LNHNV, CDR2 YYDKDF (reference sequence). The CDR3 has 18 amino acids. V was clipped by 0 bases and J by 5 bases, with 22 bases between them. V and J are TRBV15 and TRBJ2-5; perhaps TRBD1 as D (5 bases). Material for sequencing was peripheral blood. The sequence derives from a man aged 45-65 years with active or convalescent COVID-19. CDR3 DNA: TGTGCCACCAGCAGAGATCTGGGGCACGGACATCCGAGGGAGACCCAGTACTTC. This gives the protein CATSRDLGHGHPRETQYF. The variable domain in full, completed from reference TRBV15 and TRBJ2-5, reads DAMVIQNPRYQVTQFGKPVTLSCSQTLNHNVMYWYQQKSSQAPKLLFHYYDKDFNNEADTPDNFQSRRPNTSFCFLDIRSPGLGDTAMYLCATSRDLGHGHPRETQYFGPGTRLLVL.